Following are 12 T cell receptor beta chains from one sample sequenced in a study of blood T cell repertoires in COVID-19. The protocol was immunoSEQ multiplex PCR, while the TCRdb copy is restricted to in-frame clones and leaves out a portion. The table has some 97,000 clones, 70% to 90% seen once. The sequenced sample was peripheral blood. The receptors derive from a human donor in a cohort sampled during active COVID-19.

The V gene is TRBV11-2, the J gene TRBJ1-1; 7 bases are shared with TRBD1. The V gene end was trimmed by 5 bases and the J gene end by 5 bases; junction bases not matched to a gene: 11. Germline values: CDR1 SGHAT, CDR2 FQNNGV. This CDR3 is built from 15 residues. The CDR3 coding sequence is TGTGCCAGCAGCCCAGACAGGGCCGGGGGTACTGAAGCTTTCTTT. This sequence encodes CASSPDRAGGTEAFF.

This sequence joins TRBV7-2 and TRBJ1-2, with a possible D match to TRBD1 (5 bases). With 5 bases removed from V and 3 bases from J, the gap between germline ends came to 19 bases. This CDR3 region has 16 residues. Germline CDR1 reads SGHTA; CDR2 reads FQGNSA. CDR3 protein: CASSPRDSSYHYGYTF. The CDR3 DNA reads TGTGCCAGCAGCCCAAGGGACTCCTCCTACCACTATGGCTACACCTTC.

The chain couples TRBV5-1 to TRBJ2-2, with a weak D call TRBD2 (6 bases). The CDR3 loop spans 15 amino acids. The V end lost 4 bases, the J end lost 2 bases, and 12 bases lay between the germline ends. Per germline, CDR1 SGHRS and CDR2 YFSETQ. CDR3 sequence reads: CASSGDGTNTGELFF. The CDR3 bases are TGCGCCAGCAGCGGGGACGGGACTAACACCGGGGAGCTGTTTTTT.

This clone has a single count. This rearrangement joins TRBV7-9 to TRBJ1-1; D perhaps matches TRBD1 (6 bases). Germline V gene data show CDR1 as SEHNR and CDR2 as FQNEAQ (reference sequence). Trimming took off 5 bases at V and 1 base at J, with 11 bases between the two ends. This CDR3 spans 14 amino acids. CDR3 region: CASSPGQKNTEAFF. In DNA form, the CDR3 reads TGTGCCAGCAGCCCCGGACAGAAGAACACTGAAGCTTTCTTT.

Remarks on this clone: Other DNA sequences of this sample code for an identical CDR3. This chain connects TRBV5-1 to TRBJ1-1, with unresolved D. With 2 bases removed from V and 1 base from J, the gap between germline ends came to 6 bases. The CDR3 contains 13 residues. CDR1 and CDR2 (germline): SGHRS, YFSETQ. CDR3 sequence reads: CASSFTANTEAFF. As DNA, the CDR3 is TGCGCCAGCAGCTTTACAGCGAACACTGAAGCTTTCTTT. Together with reference TRBV5-1 and TRBJ1-1, the CDR3 gives the full variable domain: KAGVTQTPRYLIKTRGQQVTLSCSPISGHRSVSWYQQTPGQGLQFLFEYFSETQRNKGNFPGRFSGRQFSNSRSEMNVSTLELGDSALYLCASSFTANTEAFFGQGTRLTVV.

Here the CDR3 reads CSASSGGEHYGYTF. CDR3 nucleotides: TGCAGTGCTAGTTCTGGGGGCGAACACTATGGCTACACCTTC. The chain is built from TRBV20-1 and TRBJ1-2; D is possibly TRBD1 (6 bases). Germline-derived CDR1 and CDR2 are DFQATT and SNEGSKA (reference sequence). The V end was cut by 3 bases, the J end by 3 bases, with 14 bases between. The CDR3 has 14 amino acids.

CDR3 amino acids: CASSLALASDTQYF. The CDR3 DNA follows: TGTGCCAGCAGCTTAGCGCTAGCATCAGATACGCAGTATTTT. V usage is TRBV7-2 and J usage is TRBJ2-3; D perhaps matches TRBD2 (5 bases). In germline, CDR1 is SGHTA, CDR2 FQGNSA. This CDR3 spans 14 amino acids. The germline V and J ends were trimmed by 0 bases and 4 bases, with 8 bases remaining between them.

This chain connects TRBV6-5 to TRBJ2-4; 8 bases align to TRBD1. This CDR3 is built from 14 residues. Per germline, CDR1 MNHEY and CDR2 SVGAGI. Trimming cost V 6 bases and J 6 bases; bases outside gene matches: 7. In DNA, the CDR3 is TGTGCCAGCAGGATGACAGGGGCAGTAAACATTCAGTACTTC. Translating gives CASRMTGAVNIQYF.

V usage is TRBV6-6 and J usage is TRBJ2-2; 7 bases are a match to TRBD1. The V gene's germline CDR1 is MNHNY and CDR2 SVGAGI (reference sequence). Unmatched junction bases numbered 4, after V lost 8 bases and J lost 1 base. This CDR3 is 14 amino acids long. CDR3 DNA sequence: TGTGCCAGCCGGGGACAGAAGAACACCGGGGAGCTGTTTTTT. As protein: CASRGQKNTGELFF.

The chain has TRBV5-6 and TRBJ1-6; 10 bases match TRBD1. The CDR3 totals 17 residues. J gave up 10 bases and V 2 bases, and 12 bases lay outside the gene matches. The germline CDR1 and CDR2 sequences are SGHDT and YYEEEE. The CDR3, as DNA: TGTGCCAGCAGCTTCACCGGGACAGGGGTGAGGAGATCACCCCTCCACTTT. Encoded protein: CASSFTGTGVRRSPLHF.

In this sample, this clone turned up a few times. This sequence joins TRBV18 and TRBJ2-3; the match to TRBD2 covers 9 bases. The CDR3 covers 15 residues. Germline V gene sequence: CDR1 KGHSH, CDR2 LQKENI. Losses at the gene ends were 6 bases for V and 1 base for J; bases not matched to a gene: 5. CDR3 DNA sequence: TGTGCCAGCTCCAGGACTAGCGCGGGCACAGATACGCAGTATTTT. Amino acid sequence: CASSRTSAGTDTQYF. Together with reference TRBV18 and TRBJ2-3, the CDR3 gives the full variable domain: NAGVMQNPRHLVRRRGQEARLRCSPMKGHSHVYWYRQLPEEGLKFMVYLQKENIIDESGMPKERFSAEFPKEGPSILRIQQVVRGDSAAYFCASSRTSAGTDTQYFGPGTRLTVL.

The V call is TRBV5-4, the J call TRBJ2-1; TRBD2 is a possible D gene (7 bases). V lost 4 bases, J lost 7 bases, and 12 bases lay in between. From germline, CDR1 is SGHNT and CDR2 YYREEE (reference sequence). The CDR3 length is 13 residues. The CDR3 coding sequence is TGTGCCAGCAGCCCGGGGGGCTGGAATGAGCAGTTCTTC. Translation gives CASSPGGWNEQFF.